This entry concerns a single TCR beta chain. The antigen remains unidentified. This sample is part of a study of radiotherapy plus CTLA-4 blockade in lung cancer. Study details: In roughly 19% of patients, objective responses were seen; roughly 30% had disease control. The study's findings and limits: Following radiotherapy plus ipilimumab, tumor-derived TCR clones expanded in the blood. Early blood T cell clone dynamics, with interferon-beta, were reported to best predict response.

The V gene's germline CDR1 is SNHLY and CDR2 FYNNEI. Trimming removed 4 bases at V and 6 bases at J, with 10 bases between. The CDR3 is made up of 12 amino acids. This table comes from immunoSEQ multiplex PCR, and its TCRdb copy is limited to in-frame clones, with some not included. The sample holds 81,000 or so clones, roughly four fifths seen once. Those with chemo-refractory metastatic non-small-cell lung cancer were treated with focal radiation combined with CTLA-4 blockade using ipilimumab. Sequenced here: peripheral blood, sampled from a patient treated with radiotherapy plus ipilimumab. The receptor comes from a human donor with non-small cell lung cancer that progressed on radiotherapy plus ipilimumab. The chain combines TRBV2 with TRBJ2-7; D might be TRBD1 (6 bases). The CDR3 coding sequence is TGTGCCAGCAGTGCCAGGGGACCCGAGCAGTACTTC. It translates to CASSARGPEQYF.